This T cell receptor beta chain was recorded in a study of long-term antiretroviral therapy in people with HIV. Study-wide results and caveats: Pre-ART expanded clones dominated the repertoire at every time point. Patients on ART gained diversity, which nonetheless stayed below transplant donor controls.

Germline CDR1 is PRHDT and CDR2 is FYEKMQ (reference sequence). V lost 3 bases and J 1 base, leaving 10 bases between the germline ends. This CDR3 contains 14 residues. It was version v3.0 of the immunoSEQ assay that was run at survey level. The protocol was immunoSEQ multiplex PCR, while the TCRdb copy is restricted to in-frame clones and leaves out a portion. The sample has 20,000 or so clones; over 70% are singletons. The samples comprised roughly 1-11 million cryopreserved PBMC ahead of DNA extraction. On this clone itself: Its antigen is unknown.

The TCR sequence derives from a man younger than 35 with HIV. The sequenced sample was unsorted PBMCs, obtained 0.5 years before starting antiretroviral therapy. The J gene is TRBJ2-7, the V gene TRBV13; D unclear. CDR3 amino acids: CASSLDGGSYEQYF. The CDR3 region has the DNA TGTGCCAGCAGCTTGGACGGCGGATCCTACGAGCAGTACTTC.